A selection of T cell receptor beta chains follows, all from one sample in a study of CD8 T cells in Susac syndrome. Each CDR3 protein is one row after TCRdb ran MiXCR on the immunoSEQ multiplex PCR reads. The table records more than 130,000 distinct CDR3 sequences, 85% to 95% of them present only once. The sequenced sample was CD8+ T cells from PBMCs. The origin of the receptors is a human donor in good health. CDR3s include the opening cysteine and the closing phenylalanine or tryptophan. D genes are given only for firm matches. Clone size is stated in some rows and not others, as once, few, many or a class when expanded.

d_gene,j_gene,abundance,v_gene,CDR3aa,CDR3nt
TRBD2,TRBJ2-1,NA,TRBV27,CASAASGSWDEQFF,TGTGCCAGCGCGGCGAGCGGGAGTTGGGATGAGCAGTTCTTC
TRBD1,TRBJ2-5,NA,TRBV7-9,CASSSGQGGLPAQETQYF,TGTGCCAGCAGTTCTGGACAGGGGGGCCTCCCGGCCCAAGAGACCCAGTACTTC
NA,TRBJ2-1,NA,TRBV5-6,CASSFTTKRHEQFF,TGTGCCAGCAGCTTCACGACTAAGAGGCATGAGCAGTTCTTC
TRBD1,TRBJ1-1,NA,TRBV4-3,CASSQGVTGTPNTEAFF,TGCGCCAGCAGCCAAGGTGTGACAGGGACCCCGAATACTGAAGCTTTCTTT
NA,TRBJ2-3,NA,TRBV11-2,CASGGAVNTQYF,TGTGCCAGCGGTGGGGCGGTAAATACGCAGTATTTT
TRBD2,TRBJ2-1,NA,TRBV12-3/TRBV12-4,CASSDLAGGWNEQFF,TGTGCCAGCAGCGATCTAGCGGGAGGTTGGAATGAGCAGTTCTTC
TRBD2,TRBJ2-7,NA,TRBV9,CASSVAAGGYEQYF,TGTGCCAGCAGCGTAGCCGCGGGAGGCTACGAGCAGTACTTC
TRBD1,TRBJ2-1,NA,TRBV4-3,CASSPGTGGNEQFF,TGCGCCAGCAGCCCTGGGACAGGGGGAAATGAGCAGTTCTTC
TRBD1,TRBJ1-2,once,TRBV7-3,CASSLGTGHYGYTF,TGTGCCAGCAGCTTAGGGACAGGTCATTATGGCTACACCTTC
TRBD2,TRBJ2-3,NA,TRBV15,CATSTRLAASTDTQYF,TGTGCCACCAGCACTCGACTAGCGGCTAGCACAGATACGCAGTATTTT
NA,TRBJ2-7,NA,TRBV27,CASSIDSSYEQYF,TGTGCCAGCAGCATCGACAGCTCCTACGAGCAGTACTTC
NA,TRBJ2-2,NA,TRBV30,CAWSVTWAGELFF,TGTGCCTGGAGTGTTACATGGGCCGGGGAGCTGTTTTTT
TRBD1,TRBJ1-3,NA,TRBV4-1,CASSHDRDSAGNTIYF,TGCGCCAGCAGTCACGACAGGGATTCAGCTGGAAACACCATATATTTT
NA,TRBJ1-2,once,TRBV4-3,CASSQDLGDYGYTF,TGCGCCAGCAGCCAAGATTTGGGGGACTATGGCTACACCTTC
NA,TRBJ2-1,NA,TRBV9,CASSVAGPSLNEQFF,TGTGCCAGCAGCGTAGCTGGCCCTTCGCTCAATGAGCAGTTCTTC
NA,TRBJ1-1,NA,TRBV13,CASSLAVGPMNTEAFF,TGTGCCAGCAGCTTGGCCGTAGGCCCGATGAACACTGAAGCTTTCTTT
NA,TRBJ2-7,NA,TRBV27,CASSPVQSYEQYF,TGTGCCAGCAGTCCAGTGCAATCCTACGAGCAGTACTTC
NA,TRBJ1-2,NA,TRBV5-4,CASSTRRTACLSGYTF,TGTGCCAGCAGCACACGCCGTACAGCTTGCTTATCCGGCTACACCTTC
NA,TRBJ1-5,NA,TRBV28,CASSLIMENQPQHF,TGTGCCAGCAGTTTAATAATGGAAAATCAGCCCCAGCATTTT
TRBD1,TRBJ2-1,few,TRBV7-9,CASSTGTVNEQFF,TGTGCCAGCAGCACCGGGACAGTCAATGAGCAGTTCTTC
TRBD1,TRBJ2-2,NA,TRBV19,CATAWAGGSGELFF,TGTGCCACCGCCTGGGCAGGGGGCTCCGGGGAGCTGTTTTTT
TRBD2,TRBJ2-3,NA,TRBV20-1,CSARDRGEEADTQYF,TGCAGTGCTAGAGATCGGGGGGAGGAGGCCGATACGCAGTATTTT
NA,TRBJ2-1,once,TRBV4-3,CASSQTVSNEQFF,TGCGCCAGCAGCCAGACAGTTAGCAATGAGCAGTTCTTC
NA,TRBJ2-4,NA,TRBV20-1,CSASPLPPGRIHIQYF,TGCAGTGCTAGTCCTCTTCCCCCCGGCAGGATACACATTCAGTACTTC
NA,TRBJ1-2,NA,TRBV30,CAWSVYNSQRDGYTF,TGTGCCTGGAGTGTTTATAACTCTCAAAGGGATGGCTACACCTTC